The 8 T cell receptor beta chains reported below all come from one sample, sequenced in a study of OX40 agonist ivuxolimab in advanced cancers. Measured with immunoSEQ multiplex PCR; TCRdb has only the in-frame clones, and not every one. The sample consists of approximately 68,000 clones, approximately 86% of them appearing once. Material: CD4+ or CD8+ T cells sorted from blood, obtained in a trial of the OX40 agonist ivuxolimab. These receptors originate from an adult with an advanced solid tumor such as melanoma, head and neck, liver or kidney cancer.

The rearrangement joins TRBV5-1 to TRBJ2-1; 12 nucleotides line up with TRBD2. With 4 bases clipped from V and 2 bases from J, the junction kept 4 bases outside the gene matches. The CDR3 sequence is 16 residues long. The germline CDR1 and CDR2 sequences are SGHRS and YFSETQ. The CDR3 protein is CASSVTSGGPYNEQFF. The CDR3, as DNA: TGCGCCAGCAGCGTGACTAGCGGGGGCCCCTACAATGAGCAGTTCTTC.

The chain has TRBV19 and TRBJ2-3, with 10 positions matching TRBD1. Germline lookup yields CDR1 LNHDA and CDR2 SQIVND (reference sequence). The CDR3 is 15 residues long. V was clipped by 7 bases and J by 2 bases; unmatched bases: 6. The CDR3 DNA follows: TGTGCCAGTACTCACGGGACAGGGGTCACAGATACGCAGTATTTT. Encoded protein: CASTHGTGVTDTQYF. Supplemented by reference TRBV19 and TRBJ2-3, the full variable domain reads DGGITQSPKYLFRKEGQNVTLSCEQNLNHDAMYWYRQDPGQGLRLIYYSQIVNDFQKGDIAEGYSVSREKKESFPLTVTSAQKNPTAFYLCASTHGTGVTDTQYFGPGTRLTVL.

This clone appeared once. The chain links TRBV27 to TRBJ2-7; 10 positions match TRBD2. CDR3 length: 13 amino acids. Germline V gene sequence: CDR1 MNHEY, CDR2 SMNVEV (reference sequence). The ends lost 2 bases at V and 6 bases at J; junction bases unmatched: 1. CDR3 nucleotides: TGTGCCAGCAGTTTAAGACTAGCGGGCGAGCAGTACTTC. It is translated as CASSLRLAGEQYF.

CDR3 protein: CASSLYGSGGTDTQYF. Written as DNA, the CDR3 is TGCGCCAGCAGCTTGTATGGCTCAGGGGGAACAGATACGCAGTATTTT. The rearrangement uses TRBV5-1 and TRBJ2-3, with 7 bases fitting TRBD1. From germline, CDR1 is SGHRS and CDR2 YFSETQ. The J segment lost 3 bases and the V segment lost 1 base, leaving 8 bases of the junction unmatched. This CDR3 region has 16 residues.

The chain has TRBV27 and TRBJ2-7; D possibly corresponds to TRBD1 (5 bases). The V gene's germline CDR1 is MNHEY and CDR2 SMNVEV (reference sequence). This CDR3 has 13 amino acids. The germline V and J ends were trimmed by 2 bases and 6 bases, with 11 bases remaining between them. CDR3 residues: CASSLNRQTEQYF. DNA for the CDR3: TGTGCCAGCAGTTTAAACCGACAGACCGAGCAGTACTTC.

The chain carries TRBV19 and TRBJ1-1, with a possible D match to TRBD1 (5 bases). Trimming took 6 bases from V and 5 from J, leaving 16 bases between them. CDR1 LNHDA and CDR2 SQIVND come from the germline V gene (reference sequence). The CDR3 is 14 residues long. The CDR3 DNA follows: TGTGCCAGTAGGATACAGGCAGCTGGGACTGAAGCTTTCTTT. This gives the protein CASRIQAAGTEAFF.

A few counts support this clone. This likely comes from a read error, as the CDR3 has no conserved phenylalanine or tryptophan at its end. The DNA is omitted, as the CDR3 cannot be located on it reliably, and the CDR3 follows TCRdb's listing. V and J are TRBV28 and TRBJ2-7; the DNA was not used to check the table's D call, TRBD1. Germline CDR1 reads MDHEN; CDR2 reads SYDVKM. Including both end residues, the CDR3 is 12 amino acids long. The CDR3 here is CASSSSRRDTSL.

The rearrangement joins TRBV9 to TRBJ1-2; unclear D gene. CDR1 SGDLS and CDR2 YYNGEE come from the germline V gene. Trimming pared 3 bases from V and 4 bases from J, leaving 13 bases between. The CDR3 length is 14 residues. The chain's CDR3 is CASSATDTSYGYTF. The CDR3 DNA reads TGTGCCAGCAGCGCAACAGATACTAGCTATGGCTACACCTTC.